This T cell receptor beta chain was found in a study of shared clonotypes between healthy human individuals (dated by TCRdb to about 2020). For context, the study as a whole: A couple of women and three men aged 18 to 49 years were included in the cohort. For each donor, CD4 naive and CD4 memory were each given three plates, CD8 naive was given two plates, and CD8 memory was given one plate. To estimate repertoire size and how much clonotype sharing occurs between individuals, the study deeply sequenced the blood TCR repertoires of about five healthy adults. To increase sequencing depth and limit assay-specific biases, different laboratories used diverse techniques to prepare libraries and sequence TCR repertoires. Between about 0.94 and 8.9 billion PBMCs per donor were obtained by leukapheresis. The paper as a whole reports these results and caveats: Sampling was restricted to blood, and TCR repertoires in tissue are likely to differ from TCR repertoires in blood. Rarefaction of sorted-subset datasets indicated incomplete sequencing despite the large sequencing depth. Naive subsets generally had larger estimated clonotype richness than memory subsets. The genetic and exposure-history diversity represented was limited by the small number of donors. Compared with non-shared clonotypes, clonotypes shared by all four sorted-subset donors had higher generation probabilities. Pairwise subsampling led to the expectation that sequencing depth would affect the degree of clonotype sharing among donors. When a handful of donors were compared, the shared fraction of clonotypes was roughly 4.8% for naive CD4, approximately 3.5% for naive CD8, roughly 2.3% for memory CD4, and around 0.37% for memory CD8.

Worth noting for this clone: No antigen is known for it. Within one base of it there is no much larger clone, and no base qualities were kept.

The germline V gene encodes CDR1 MNHEY and CDR2 SVGAGI. V is cut by 6 bases and J by 6 bases, and the space between the germline ends is 18 bases. Including the terminal cysteine and phenylalanine, the CDR3 comprises 14 residues. Only the CDR3 portion is preserved as DNA: 42 bases, with reading frame beginning at the first base. The donors were healthy, HIV-negative adults with no recently reported acute infections or vaccinations. Every donor was a Caucasian adult living in Nashville, Tennessee, USA. CD4+ T cells were enriched through magnetic negative selection, after which naive cells were positively selected on CD45RA and the remaining negative fraction served as the memory subset. Blood was collected by leukapheresis, and PBMCs were isolated by Ficoll-Histopaque density gradient centrifugation and then cryopreserved in liquid nitrogen vapor phase. Analytical flow cytometry was used to check the purity and quantity of each magnetically sorted T cell population. Each sorted fraction had its genomic DNA isolated and then quantified by UV absorbance on a Nanodrop 2000c.

Using the deep immunoSEQ assay, multiplex PCR amplified TCR CDR3 regions from genomic DNA. For each cell subset, the extracted genomic DNA was distributed evenly across all wells of several immunoSEQ 96-well plates, and each plate served as one replicate. For sorted subsets, approximately 200 ng of genomic DNA, equivalent to 25,000 to 35,000 T cell genomes, went into each replicate PCR. The purified libraries were quantified using a Qubit 3.0 fluorometer, sized with a Bioanalyzer 2100, and then quantified again using the KAPA Library Quantification kit. Every immunoSEQ 96-well plate was sequenced on a separate single-read 150-cycle Illumina NextSeq 550 flow cell. In the paper's pipeline: Because only junctional sequences without quality scores were contained in the immunoSEQ output, filtering matching that applied to full-length reads could not be performed. To assign V/J genes and CDR3, sequences were annotated against IMGT germline references using PyIR, a Python wrapper for IgBLAST v1.9. Any read was removed if the V/J assignment was weak (E-value above 1e-6), the CDR3 was missing, or the read contained stop codons, out-of-frame junctions, or ambiguous translated residues. V3J clonotypes were defined as sequences sharing the same inferred V gene, J gene, and CDR3 amino acid sequence. To compute the percentage overlap between repertoires, the number of shared unique clonotypes was divided by the size of the smaller repertoire. Three approaches were used to assess repertoire richness: RTK rarefaction, the Chao1 estimator, and Recon v2.1 estimates of unobserved clonotypes. OLGA was used to compute generation probabilities for all TCRbeta clonotypes that the gDNA method yielded from a few donors. TCRdb mirrors the immuneACCESS table, restricted to in-frame sequences. Some clones are absent from its copies; in checked studies, under half trace to an unresolved V gene, and the reason for the others is unknown. V, J and clone size are taken as reported in that table, and D and trimming were inferred from the DNA itself. This sample holds a few million clones; around nine tenths were observed only once. The ten most abundant clones make up over 0.12% of the sample.

The TCR sequence derives from a man in his late teens or twenties in good health. Material: naive CD4+ T cells sorted from blood. Sample cell subset or site, as interpreted from the label and publication: CD45RA+ positively selected. The chain couples TRBV6-5 to TRBJ2-7; the D gene assignment is perhaps TRBD1 or TRBD2, with each matching 5 bases. DNA sequence: TGTGCCAGCAGCCGGGGACGGGGAATGGGCGAGCAGTACTTC. The encoded protein is CASSRGRGMGEQYF.